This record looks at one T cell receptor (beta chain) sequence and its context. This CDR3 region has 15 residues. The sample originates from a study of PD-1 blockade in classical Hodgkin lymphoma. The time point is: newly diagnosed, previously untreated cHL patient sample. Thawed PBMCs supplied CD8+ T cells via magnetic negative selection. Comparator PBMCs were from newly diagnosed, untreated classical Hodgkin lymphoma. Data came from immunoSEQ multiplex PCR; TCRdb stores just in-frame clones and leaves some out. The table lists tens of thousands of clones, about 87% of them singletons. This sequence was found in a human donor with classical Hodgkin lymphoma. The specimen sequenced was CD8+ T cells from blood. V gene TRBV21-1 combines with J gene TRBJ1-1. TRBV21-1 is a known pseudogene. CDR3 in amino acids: CASSKERRTNTEAFF. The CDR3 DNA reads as TGTGCCAGCAGCAAAGAAAGACGGACTAACACTGAAGCTTTCTTT.